This passage covers 24 T cell receptor beta chains from one sample sequenced in a study of blood T cell repertoires in COVID-19. Some clones are missing from TCRdb's copy, which holds only in-frame ones; the method was immunoSEQ multiplex PCR. Of over 200,000 clones listed, 75% to 90% were seen once; the top ten hold roughly 5%. The sequenced material came from peripheral blood. The receptors shown here come from a human donor in a cohort sampled during active COVID-19.

The chain has TRBV29-1 and TRBJ1-2, with a tentative D call TRBD1 (5 bases). Germline CDR1 is SQVTM and CDR2 is ANQGSEA. The CDR3 covers 12 residues. V was pared by 2 bases and J by 7 bases, with 11 bases between. CDR3: CSVEPGQGGYTF. CDR3 coding DNA: TGCAGCGTTGAACCAGGGCAGGGTGGCTACACCTTC.

The CDR3 region has the DNA TGCGCCAGCAGCCGACAAGGGGATTCTAACTATGGCTACACCTTC. Its translation: CASSRQGDSNYGYTF. The chain uses TRBV5-1 and TRBJ1-2; TRBD1 might be the D (5 bases). There are 15 residues in the CDR3. V was cut by 4 bases and J by 0 bases, with 13 bases left in between. Germline CDR1 is SGHRS and CDR2 is YFSETQ.

This chain uses TRBV14 with TRBJ2-7, with 10 nucleotides matching TRBD2. CDR3 length equals 15 residues. Germline V lookup: CDR1 SGHDN, CDR2 FVKESK. Germline trimming cut 1 base from V and 5 bases from J; bases unmatched to any gene: 5. The CDR3 is CASSQGLAGVNEQYF. The CDR3, as DNA: TGTGCCAGCAGCCAAGGTCTAGCGGGAGTCAACGAGCAGTACTTC.

This chain joins TRBV5-1 and TRBJ2-3; 10 bases fit TRBD2. Unmatched junction bases numbered 11, after V lost 4 bases and J lost 6 bases. This CDR3 comprises 16 residues. The germline gives CDR1 SGHRS, CDR2 YFSETQ. As DNA, the CDR3 is TGCGCCAGCAGCCCGCCCACTAGCGGGGTAGGTGATACGCAGTATTTT. Amino acids: CASSPPTSGVGDTQYF.

This clone was seen a handful of times. The CDR3 here is CASSSGIYYEQYF. In nucleotides, the CDR3 is TGTGCCAGCAGTTCCGGGATATACTACGAGCAGTACTTC. This chain uses TRBV6-2 or TRBV6-3 with TRBJ2-7, with TRBD2 as a possible D gene (5 bases). Trimming took off 4 bases at V and 3 bases at J, with 10 bases between the two ends. The CDR3 spans 13 residues. The germline CDR1 and CDR2 sequences are MNHEY and SVGEGT.

The gene calls are TRBV13 and TRBJ2-1; 12 bases line up with TRBD2. The CDR3 is 15 residues long. The V gene's germline CDR1 is PRHDT and CDR2 FYEKMQ (reference sequence). Unmatched junction bases numbered 6, after V lost 5 bases and J lost 7 bases. The CDR3 protein is CASSPTSGRTNEQFF. The CDR3 nucleotides are TGTGCCAGCAGCCCAACTAGCGGGAGGACTAATGAGCAGTTCTTC.

V gene TRBV11-2 combines with J gene TRBJ2-2, with 12 bases fitting TRBD2. The trim removed 6 bases at V and 5 bases at J, leaving 4 bases unmatched. This CDR3 spans 15 amino acids. The germline V gene encodes CDR1 SGHAT and CDR2 FQNNGV. The CDR3 coding sequence is TGTGCCAGCAGTCCGACTAGCGGGAGTACCGGGGAGCTGTTTTTT. Translated: CASSPTSGSTGELFF.

This rearrangement joins TRBV3-1 (or the pseudogene TRBV3-2) to TRBJ1-2, with TRBD1 matching over 8 bases. The CDR3 spans 13 residues. The V gene end was trimmed by 8 bases and the J gene end by 2 bases; junction bases not matched to a gene: 4. Germline lookup yields CDR1 LGHDT and CDR2 YNNKEL (reference sequence). The CDR3 DNA reads as TGTGCCAGCTGGGACAGGAGAAACTATGGCTACACCTTC. Protein sequence: CASWDRRNYGYTF.

This clone was counted between two and nine times. The rearrangement links TRBV9 to TRBJ1-2; perhaps TRBD1 as D (5 bases). There are 12 residues in the CDR3. Germline V gene lookup returns CDR1 SGDLS and CDR2 YYNGEE. Trimming took 4 bases from V and 8 from J, leaving 12 bases between them. CDR3 sequence: CASSLGGGGYTF. The CDR3 DNA reads as TGTGCCAGCAGCCTGGGCGGGGGAGGCTACACCTTC.

This clone was recorded a few times. The V and J genes are TRBV4-1 and TRBJ2-5; 7 nucleotides line up with TRBD2. In germline, CDR1 is MGHRA, CDR2 YSYEKL. J was trimmed by 2 bases and V by 1 base; bases with no gene match: 4. This CDR3 spans 15 amino acids. The CDR3 sequence: CASSQVTSVQETQYF. CDR3 nucleotide sequence: TGCGCCAGCAGCCAAGTAACTAGCGTACAAGAGACCCAGTACTTC.

This chain joins TRBV7-9 and TRBJ1-1; 8 nucleotides agree with TRBD1. The CDR3 spans 15 residues. Losses at the gene ends were 1 base for V and 1 base for J; bases not matched to a gene: 2. The V gene's germline CDR1 is SEHNR and CDR2 FQNEAQ (reference sequence). The DNA for the CDR3 is TGTGCCAGCAGCTTAGGGGGACAGGAGAACACTGAAGCTTTCTTT. Translation: CASSLGGQENTEAFF.

V usage is TRBV9 and J usage is TRBJ2-3, with TRBD2 matching over 9 bases. CDR3 length: 16 residues. Germline V gives CDR1 SGDLS, CDR2 YYNGEE. V was clipped by 4 bases and J by 4 bases; unmatched bases: 10. The DNA for the CDR3 is TGTGCCAGCAGCCCCCCCAATGCGGGAGGGTCAGATACGCAGTATTTT. Translation gives CASSPPNAGGSDTQYF.

V gene TRBV4-1 combines with J gene TRBJ1-1; D gene uncertain. The CDR3 is 14 amino acids. Trimming removed 5 bases at V and 8 bases at J, with 18 bases between. Germline lookup yields CDR1 MGHRA and CDR2 YSYEKL. CDR3 coding DNA: TGCGCCAGCAGCTTCCGAGGGTCCGGATCCGAAGCTTTCTTT. It encodes CASSFRGSGSEAFF.

The DNA for the CDR3 is TGTGCCAGCAGTCCCTGGACTAGCGGGAGAAGGGACAATGAGCAGTTCTTC. Protein sequence: CASSPWTSGRRDNEQFF. The chain recombines TRBV27 with TRBJ2-1, with 13 bases fitting TRBD2. Germline V gives CDR1 MNHEY, CDR2 SMNVEV (reference sequence). This CDR3 contains 17 residues. The junction had 9 bases not matched to a gene; V was cut back by 5 bases and J by 5 bases.

There are a few counts of this clone. The chain has TRBV4-1 and TRBJ1-1; 10 bases agree with TRBD1. Losses at the gene ends were 1 base for V and 11 bases for J; bases not matched to a gene: 4. The CDR3 totals 13 residues. Germline V gives CDR1 MGHRA, CDR2 YSYEKL. The CDR3 DNA reads as TGCGCCAGCAGCCAAGGGGACAGGGGTTCGGCTTTCTTT. It encodes CASSQGDRGSAFF.

The V gene is TRBV18, the J gene TRBJ1-5; tentative D call: TRBD1 (5 bases). This CDR3 comprises 15 residues. Trimming took 6 bases from V and 2 from J, leaving 14 bases between them. In germline, CDR1 is KGHSH, CDR2 LQKENI. The CDR3 region is CASSSSRGGNQPQHF. CDR3 DNA sequence: TGTGCCAGCTCCTCGTCAAGGGGTGGCAATCAGCCCCAGCATTTT.

This clone was observed a handful of times. This chain uses TRBV28 with TRBJ1-1, with 7 bases lining up with TRBD1. V was clipped by 5 bases and J by 4 bases; unmatched bases: 13. Germline V CDR1 and CDR2: MDHEN, SYDVKM. The CDR3 spans 16 residues. CDR3 residues: CASSPSTPAGGTEAFF. The CDR3, as DNA: TGTGCCAGCAGTCCCTCAACCCCCGCAGGGGGCACTGAAGCTTTCTTT.

The V gene is TRBV11-3, the J gene TRBJ1-1, with a possible D match to TRBD1 (6 bases). This CDR3 comprises 13 residues. The V and J ends lost 5 bases and 10 bases respectively, with 17 bases between them. The germline CDR1 and CDR2 sequences are SGHNT and YENEEA. Here the CDR3 reads CASSPAGTTPAFF. CDR3 nucleotide sequence: TGTGCCAGCAGCCCTGCCGGGACAACTCCAGCTTTCTTT.

The V call is TRBV3-1 (or the pseudogene TRBV3-2), the J call TRBJ2-7, with 8 bases lining up with TRBD1. Germline V lookup: CDR1 LGHDT, CDR2 YNNKEL (reference sequence). Trimming at V came to 0 bases and at J to 6 bases, leaving 4 bases not matched to a gene. The CDR3 has 14 residues. The CDR3 reads CASSQDNRGSEQYF. The CDR3 nucleotides read TGTGCCAGCAGCCAAGATAACAGGGGGAGCGAGCAGTACTTC.

The chain combines TRBV7-9 with TRBJ2-7; 8 bases align to TRBD2. Looked up from germline, CDR1 is SEHNR and CDR2 is FQNEAQ (reference sequence). Trimming at V came to 4 bases and at J to 4 bases, leaving 3 bases not matched to a gene. The CDR3 length is 13 residues. The CDR3 is CASSYPGGYEQYF. The DNA of the CDR3 is TGTGCCAGCAGCTATCCGGGGGGGTACGAGCAGTACTTC.

The gene calls are TRBV7-2 and TRBJ1-1; maybe TRBD1 (6 bases). From germline, CDR1 is SGHTA and CDR2 FQGNSA. Deletions cut 4 bases from V and 4 bases from J, with 19 bases between. CDR3 length equals 16 residues. The CDR3 here is CASSSQQGGRGTEAFF. Here the CDR3 DNA reads TGTGCCAGCAGCTCGCAACAGGGTGGGAGGGGCACTGAAGCTTTCTTT. The variable domain in full, with the rest retrieved from reference TRBV7-2 and TRBJ1-1, is GAGVSQSPSNKVTEKGKDVELRCDPISGHTALYWYRQSLGQGLEFLIYFQGNSAPDKSGLPSDRFSAERTGGSVSTLTIQRTQQEDSAVYLCASSSQQGGRGTEAFFGQGTRLTVV.

The chain carries TRBV11-2 and TRBJ2-5; possible D gene TRBD2, 5 bases. The CDR3 covers 15 residues. Germline V gives CDR1 SGHAT, CDR2 FQNNGV. Trimming took off 2 bases at V and 5 bases at J, with 15 bases between the two ends. The CDR3 sequence is CASSLLSGVGETQYF. The CDR3, as DNA: TGTGCCAGCAGCTTATTATCCGGGGTAGGGGAGACCCAGTACTTC.

V gene TRBV20-1 combines with J gene TRBJ2-5; 11 bases map to TRBD1. This CDR3 is 16 amino acids long. Germline V gives CDR1 DFQATT, CDR2 SNEGSKA (reference sequence). V shed 3 bases and J 1 base; nucleotides not matched to a gene: 7. This chain's CDR3 is CSASRGQGVGQETQYF. CDR3 DNA sequence: TGCAGTGCTAGTAGGGGACAGGGGGTGGGCCAAGAGACCCAGTACTTC.

The CDR3 sequence is CASSSRDRGANEQFF. The CDR3 coding sequence is TGTGCCAGCAGCTCCCGGGACAGGGGGGCCAATGAGCAGTTCTTC. The chain carries TRBV7-2 and TRBJ2-1, with TRBD1 matching over 11 bases. Germline CDR1 and CDR2: SGHTA and FQGNSA. Trimming took 4 bases from V and 6 from J; bases not matched to a gene: 5. The CDR3 is 15 residues long.